These T cell receptor beta chains were read from a single sample in a study of blood T cell repertoires in COVID-19. Sequenced by immunoSEQ multiplex PCR; TCRdb stores in-frame clones only, minus some. Here the sample spans some 350,000 clones, around 90% being singletons. Sequences were obtained from peripheral blood. The receptor set was obtained from a man aged 18 to 29 with active or convalescent COVID-19. Both conserved end residues are part of each CDR3. Each record gives: CDR3 DNA, CDR3 protein, V gene, J gene, D gene, clone size. D genes are given only for firm matches. Clone size, where shown, is once, few, many, or a class for clones that have expanded.

cdr3_nt: TGTGCCAGCGACATGGAGGGGTTCGGCAATCAGCCCCAGCATTTT
cdr3_aa: CASDMEGFGNQPQHF
v_call: TRBV6-5
j_call: TRBJ1-5
d_call: .
clone_size: .

cdr3_nt: TGTGCCATCACCGACAAGACAGGTCACACAGATACGCAGTATTTT
cdr3_aa: CAITDKTGHTDTQYF
v_call: TRBV10-3
j_call: TRBJ2-3
d_call: .
clone_size: .

cdr3_nt: TGTGCCAGCAGTTCCCCTTTGCCCTCAACGGGACTAGCGGTCTCCTACGAGCAGTACTTC
cdr3_aa: CASSSPLPSTGLAVSYEQYF
v_call: TRBV27
j_call: TRBJ2-7
d_call: TRBD2
clone_size: once

cdr3_nt: TGTGCCAGCAGTGAATTAGCTAGCGGGAGGGCCCACAATGAGCAGTTCTTC
cdr3_aa: CASSELASGRAHNEQFF
v_call: TRBV25-1
j_call: TRBJ2-1
d_call: TRBD2
clone_size: .

cdr3_nt: TGTGCCAGCAGCGGCAGGGCTTTGAACACTGAAGCTTTCTTT
cdr3_aa: CASSGRALNTEAFF
v_call: TRBV7-2
j_call: TRBJ1-1
d_call: .
clone_size: .

cdr3_nt: TGTGCCAGCAGCCAAGATCTAGGCAGGGCCCTCACTGAAGCTTTCTTT
cdr3_aa: CASSQDLGRALTEAFF
v_call: TRBV3-1/TRBV3-2
j_call: TRBJ1-1
d_call: .
clone_size: .

cdr3_nt: TGCAGCGCTAAGGACGGGAGCTCCTACGAGCAGTACTTC
cdr3_aa: CSAKDGSSYEQYF
v_call: TRBV29-1
j_call: TRBJ2-7
d_call: .
clone_size: .

cdr3_nt: TGTGCCAGCAGTACTAGAAACACCGGGGAGCTGTTTTTT
cdr3_aa: CASSTRNTGELFF
v_call: TRBV27
j_call: TRBJ2-2
d_call: .
clone_size: once

cdr3_nt: TGTGCCAGCAGCGTAGACTTCCAGGCTAACACCATATATTTT
cdr3_aa: CASSVDFQANTIYF
v_call: TRBV9
j_call: TRBJ1-3
d_call: .
clone_size: .

cdr3_nt: TGTGCCAGCAGCGAGAGGACAGACGATGGCTACACCTTC
cdr3_aa: CASSERTDDGYTF
v_call: TRBV9
j_call: TRBJ1-2
d_call: .
clone_size: .

cdr3_nt: TGTGCCAGCAGTTTGTTAGGGGGTGAGCAGTTCTTC
cdr3_aa: CASSLLGGEQFF
v_call: TRBV28
j_call: TRBJ2-1
d_call: .
clone_size: .

cdr3_nt: TGTGCCAGCAGTATCGTGAACACTGAAGCTTTCTTT
cdr3_aa: CASSIVNTEAFF
v_call: TRBV3-1/TRBV3-2
j_call: TRBJ1-1
d_call: .
clone_size: .

cdr3_nt: TGCAGTGCCGTTAATGGCTACACCTTC
cdr3_aa: CSAVNGYTF
v_call: TRBV20-1
j_call: TRBJ1-2
d_call: .
clone_size: .

cdr3_nt: TGTGCCAGCAGTTCCACAGAGAACACTGAAGCTTTCTTT
cdr3_aa: CASSSTENTEAFF
v_call: TRBV27
j_call: TRBJ1-1
d_call: .
clone_size: .

cdr3_nt: TGTGCCAGTAGTAACGCGGGGGGGCGAAATGAGCAGTTCTTC
cdr3_aa: CASSNAGGRNEQFF
v_call: TRBV19
j_call: TRBJ2-1
d_call: TRBD2
clone_size: .

cdr3_nt: TGTGCCAGCAGCGGTAGCGGGCCCGGCACAGATACGCAGTATTTT
cdr3_aa: CASSGSGPGTDTQYF
v_call: TRBV2
j_call: TRBJ2-3
d_call: TRBD2
clone_size: few

cdr3_nt: TGTGCCATCATGGCTAGGTCAGGGCCTCCATTCTATGGCTACACCTTC
cdr3_aa: CAIMARSGPPFYGYTF
v_call: TRBV10-3
j_call: TRBJ1-2
d_call: .
clone_size: .

cdr3_nt: TGTGCCAGCAGCTTTTCTCTCGGGGGGGCCCGATACAATGAGCAGTTCTTC
cdr3_aa: CASSFSLGGARYNEQFF
v_call: TRBV7-2
j_call: TRBJ2-1
d_call: TRBD2
clone_size: .

cdr3_nt: TGCAGCGTTCTAGCGGGGGGTACAAATGAGCAGTTCTTC
cdr3_aa: CSVLAGGTNEQFF
v_call: TRBV29-1
j_call: TRBJ2-1
d_call: TRBD2
clone_size: .

cdr3_nt: TGTGCCAGCAGTGAGCTCCTGGGGGGGGCCCAGTACTTC
cdr3_aa: CASSELLGGAQYF
v_call: TRBV2
j_call: TRBJ2-5
d_call: TRBD2
clone_size: .

cdr3_nt: TGTGCCACCAGTGGCCCTCAGCAAGGGACAACCGAAACTGAAGCTTTCTTT
cdr3_aa: CATSGPQQGTTETEAFF
v_call: TRBV24-1
j_call: TRBJ1-1
d_call: .
clone_size: .

cdr3_nt: TGTGCCAGCAGCTCGACTAGCGGGAGGACCGTCGGCACAGATACGCAGTATTTT
cdr3_aa: CASSSTSGRTVGTDTQYF
v_call: TRBV11-3
j_call: TRBJ2-3
d_call: TRBD2
clone_size: .

cdr3_nt: TGTGCCAGCAGTCCGGGGGTGCTTAGCAATCAGCCCCAGCATTTT
cdr3_aa: CASSPGVLSNQPQHF
v_call: TRBV28
j_call: TRBJ1-5
d_call: .
clone_size: .

cdr3_nt: TGTGCCAGTAGTCCAACAGGGCCTGGAAACACCATATATTTT
cdr3_aa: CASSPTGPGNTIYF
v_call: TRBV19
j_call: TRBJ1-3
d_call: .
clone_size: .

cdr3_nt: TGTGCCAGCAGTGTGGCCCTGGCGGGCAATCAGCCCCAGCATTTT
cdr3_aa: CASSVALAGNQPQHF
v_call: TRBV28
j_call: TRBJ1-5
d_call: .
clone_size: .

cdr3_nt: TGTGCCATCAGGGTGGGGGCGGAGGAGACCCAGTACTTC
cdr3_aa: CAIRVGAEETQYF
v_call: TRBV10-3
j_call: TRBJ2-5
d_call: .
clone_size: .

cdr3_nt: TGCAGTGCTGACAGAAATGAAAAACTGTTTTTT
cdr3_aa: CSADRNEKLFF
v_call: TRBV20-1
j_call: TRBJ1-4
d_call: .
clone_size: .

cdr3_nt: TGTGCCAGCAGCCTTGACAGAGCAAATTCACCCCTCCACTTT
cdr3_aa: CASSLDRANSPLHF
v_call: TRBV5-6
j_call: TRBJ1-6
d_call: .
clone_size: .

cdr3_nt: TGTGCCAGCAGTTACTACGGGGACACTGAAGCTTTCTTT
cdr3_aa: CASSYYGDTEAFF
v_call: TRBV6-5
j_call: TRBJ1-1
d_call: .
clone_size: .

cdr3_nt: TGTGCCACCATCGGGTTAAGGGAGGATGAGCAGTTCTTC
cdr3_aa: CATIGLREDEQFF
v_call: TRBV15
j_call: TRBJ2-1
d_call: .
clone_size: .

cdr3_nt: TGTGCCAGCAGCCCCCGCGACAGGGGGCGCCCCGGCTATGGCTACACCTTC
cdr3_aa: CASSPRDRGRPGYGYTF
v_call: TRBV14
j_call: TRBJ1-2
d_call: TRBD1
clone_size: .

cdr3_nt: TGTGCCAGCAGCTCCGTGGGACTAGCGGGAGGTGTCACCGGGGAGCTGTTTTTT
cdr3_aa: CASSSVGLAGGVTGELFF
v_call: TRBV7-8
j_call: TRBJ2-2
d_call: TRBD2
clone_size: once

cdr3_nt: TGCGCCAGCAGCCAAGGGACACGCGGCAATCAGCCCCAGCATTTT
cdr3_aa: CASSQGTRGNQPQHF
v_call: TRBV4-1
j_call: TRBJ1-5
d_call: .
clone_size: .

cdr3_nt: TGTGCCAGCAGCCCGACTAGCGGGAGGGCCGGGGAGCTGTTTTTT
cdr3_aa: CASSPTSGRAGELFF
v_call: TRBV28
j_call: TRBJ2-2
d_call: TRBD2
clone_size: .

cdr3_nt: TGTGCCAGCAGTGGACAGCCCTCCTACGAGCAGTACTTC
cdr3_aa: CASSGQPSYEQYF
v_call: TRBV2
j_call: TRBJ2-7
d_call: .
clone_size: .

cdr3_nt: TGTGCCACCAGACAGTTAGTCACAGATACGCAGTATTTT
cdr3_aa: CATRQLVTDTQYF
v_call: TRBV15
j_call: TRBJ2-3
d_call: .
clone_size: .

cdr3_nt: TGTGCCAGCAGCCTAGCGGGAGAATACACCGGGGAGCTGTTTTTT
cdr3_aa: CASSLAGEYTGELFF
v_call: TRBV7-3
j_call: TRBJ2-2
d_call: TRBD2
clone_size: .

cdr3_nt: TGTGCCAGCAGCTCCAGTCTCGGGCGAGGGAAACCTGGGAACTATGGCTACACCTTC
cdr3_aa: CASSSSLGRGKPGNYGYTF
v_call: TRBV7-2
j_call: TRBJ1-2
d_call: .
clone_size: .

cdr3_nt: TGCGCCAGCAGCCTTGGCGGACTCTCCTACAATGAGCAGTTCTTC
cdr3_aa: CASSLGGLSYNEQFF
v_call: TRBV4-1
j_call: TRBJ2-1
d_call: .
clone_size: .

cdr3_nt: TGTGCCAGCTCACCACGGACGGGAGGTGGGCAAGAGACCCAGTACTTC
cdr3_aa: CASSPRTGGGQETQYF
v_call: TRBV18
j_call: TRBJ2-5
d_call: TRBD2
clone_size: .